This entry features one T cell receptor beta chain sequence. These data are taken from a study of blood T cell repertoires in COVID-19. Across the study: Researchers got acute and convalescent COVID-19 samples from the United States, Italy and Spain. In each case, the material was cDNA or gDNA derived from T cells, B-cell-depleted T cells, or PBMCs.

As handled by the study authors: Researchers report that nucleated cell counts were estimated from reference gene primer amplification. Clones were sequenced by immunoSEQ multiplex PCR, and TCRdb holds only the in-frame ones, with some missing. Clonal size and the V and J genes are those of that table, whereas D and trimming came from the DNA. The sample shows about 96,000 clones, around 80% of them seen only once. Trimming left V 6 bases short and J 2 bases short, with 15 bases between. The CDR3 covers 15 residues. Germline V gene lookup returns CDR1 MNHEY and CDR2 SVGEGT. The sequence came from a man aged 45-65 years who had recovered from COVID-19. The V call is TRBV6-2 or TRBV6-3, the J call TRBJ2-3; D unclear. Sequenced sample: peripheral blood. Written as DNA, the CDR3 is TGTGCCAGCAGCTTAATTGGGCGCGTCACAGATACGCAGTATTTT. As protein: CASSLIGRVTDTQYF.